The clone carrying this T cell receptor beta chain has only a few counts. The antigen remains undetermined. MiXCR, applied by TCRdb to the reads, yields one record per CDR3 protein. The data show about 920,000 distinct CDR3 sequences, around 30% seen once. This specimen comes from a study of T cell repertoires in cytomegalovirus infection. J lost 4 bases, V lost 2 bases, and 5 bases had no gene match. This CDR3 has 15 residues. Germline assignment: CDR1 SGHTA and CDR2 FQGNSA. Study-wide points: Carriers of CMV plus the relevant HLA were identified by cumulative public TCR beta family frequency. CMV-specific HLA-C-restricted TCR beta clonotypes dominated the ex vivo response.

This rearrangement joins TRBV7-2 to TRBJ2-1, with TRBD1 matching 7 bases. This receptor was identified in a human donor in good health (CMV status not recorded). Some clones in this sample may be carry-over from other donors' samples. The specimen was cultured CD8+ T cells from PBMCs, collected from culture after CMV antigen stimulation. The DNA for the CDR3 is TGTGCCAGCAGCTTATTCCGGGACAGTTACAATGAGCAGTTCTTC. It is translated as CASSLFRDSYNEQFF.